The TCR beta chain described here comes from a study of breast tumors, draining lymph nodes, adjacent tissues. CDR3 length: 15 residues. V was cut by 2 bases and J by 7 bases, with 15 bases left in between. Germline-derived CDR1 and CDR2 are SGHAT and FQNNGV. This clonotype was recorded many times. Its antigen is unidentified. TCRdb re-called the multiplex PCR reads with MiXCR, one entry per CDR3 protein. Here the sample spans around 19,000 distinct CDR3 sequences, about 30% being singletons. Study results and caveats: Tumor TCR diversity was below lymph nodes but above nontumor tissue. The lymph node origin of tumor T cells was framed as consistent with a hypothesis, not demonstrated. Luminal-like breast cancer showed significantly greater tumor-nontumor repertoire similarity than basal-like breast cancer did.

The chain uses TRBV11-2 and TRBJ1-5; perhaps TRBD1 as D (5 bases). Sequencing was performed on breast tumor tissue. This sequence was found in a female donor with breast cancer. Some clones in this sample may be carry-over from other donors' samples. The CDR3 protein is CASSLSVGGGQPQHF. The CDR3 coding sequence is TGTGCCAGCAGCTTATCTGTGGGGGGAGGGCAGCCCCAGCATTTT.